A single sample is the source of the 24 T cell receptor beta chains below, sequenced in a study of PD-L1 blockade in urothelial cancer. The time point: pretreatment peripheral blood. This table comes from immunoSEQ multiplex PCR, and its TCRdb copy is limited to in-frame clones, with some not included. The data show tens of thousands of clones, about 84% seen once. The sequences come from PBMCs, collected around atezolizumab (anti-PD-L1) treatment. The receptors derive from a man in his 60s with urothelial cancer.

The chain recombines TRBV28 with TRBJ1-1, with 7 nucleotides matching TRBD1. This CDR3 is 14 amino acids long. V dropped 6 bases and J dropped 4; count of bases not matched to a gene: 8. The V gene's germline CDR1 is MDHEN and CDR2 SYDVKM. CDR3 nucleotide sequence: TGTGCCAGCAGGTCCGACAGGGAAGGCACTGAAGCTTTCTTT. Its translation: CASRSDREGTEAFF.

The V call is TRBV30, the J call TRBJ2-1; 7 nucleotides match TRBD1. The length of the CDR3 is 13 residues. Trimming cost V 4 bases and J 2 bases; bases outside gene matches: 2. Looked up from germline, CDR1 is GTSNPN and CDR2 is SVGIG (reference sequence). CDR3 protein: CAWIQGPYNEQFF. CDR3 bases: TGTGCCTGGATACAGGGGCCCTACAATGAGCAGTTCTTC.

The chain carries TRBV6-6 and TRBJ2-7; 12 bases align to TRBD2. Germline V gene lookup returns CDR1 MNHNY and CDR2 SVGAGI (reference sequence). The CDR3 has 15 amino acids. Unmatched junction bases numbered 7, after V lost 5 bases and J lost 5 bases. CDR3 DNA sequence: TGTGCCAGCAGTCGAAGGACTAGCGGGAACGACGAGCAGTACTTC. Translation: CASSRRTSGNDEQYF.

The table lists this clone with a count of one. The gene calls are TRBV7-3 and TRBJ2-1; D not resolved. The CDR3 loop spans 15 amino acids. Trimming cost V 5 bases and J 2 bases, with 13 bases left between them. CDR1 is SGHTA, CDR2 FQGTGA, per germline. In DNA form, the CDR3 reads TGTGCCAGCAGCCTCACACGAGAGGCCTACAATGAGCAGTTCTTC. Its protein product is CASSLTREAYNEQFF.

V gene TRBV7-8 combines with J gene TRBJ1-4; D gene ambiguous. Germline V gene lookup returns CDR1 SGHVS and CDR2 FQNEAQ. V lost 3 bases and J 7 bases, leaving 6 bases between the germline ends. The CDR3 consists of 12 residues. DNA of the CDR3: TGTGCCAGCAGCTTGACTGTTGAAAAACTGTTTTTT. Protein product: CASSLTVEKLFF.

This chain links TRBV5-4 with TRBJ2-7; 8 bases match TRBD1. The CDR3 is 15 residues long. In germline, CDR1 is SGHNT, CDR2 YYREEE (reference sequence). V was clipped by 4 bases and J by 0 bases; unmatched bases: 6. DNA of the CDR3: TGTGCCAGCAGCACCCGGACAGGGCCCTCCTACGAGCAGTACTTC. It yields the protein CASSTRTGPSYEQYF.

The chain couples TRBV19 to TRBJ1-1; D not certain. This CDR3 contains 15 residues. V shed 4 bases and J shed 5 bases, with 17 bases lying between them. Germline assignment: CDR1 LNHDA and CDR2 SQIVND (reference sequence). DNA for the CDR3: TGTGCCAGTAGTACCGTTACTACGGGTTGGACTGAAGCTTTCTTT. It codes for CASSTVTTGWTEAFF.

On this clone: Mismatch with germline at one junction end may stem from a read error. V usage is TRBV7-7 and J usage is TRBJ2-3; D gene uncertain. The V gene's germline CDR1 is SSHAT and CDR2 FNYEAQ (reference sequence). The CDR3 runs to 14 residues. The CDR3 is CASSLEQFSDTQYF. The CDR3 DNA sequence: TGTGCTAGCAGCTTAGAACAGTTCTCAGATACGCAGTATTTT.

The genes are TRBV21-1 and TRBJ1-4; TRBD1, the D gene given by the table, was not confirmed from the DNA. TRBV21-1 is given as a pseudogene. The CDR3 sequence is 14 residues long. CDR3 sequence: CASRTQGVGEKLFF. The CDR3 DNA follows: TGTGCCAGCAGGACACAGGGGGTAGGAGAAAAACTGTTTTTT.

V gene TRBV9 combines with J gene TRBJ1-1; D may be TRBD1 (6 bases). V was trimmed by 0 bases and J by 0 bases, leaving 12 bases between them. From germline, CDR1 is SGDLS and CDR2 YYNGEE. The CDR3 spans 16 residues. CDR3 in amino acids: CASSVETGAMNTEAFF. The DNA of the CDR3 is TGTGCCAGCAGCGTAGAGACAGGTGCGATGAACACTGAAGCTTTCTTT.

The chain employs TRBV2 and TRBJ2-3, with 9 bases matching TRBD2. Trimming took 5 bases from V and 6 from J; bases not matched to a gene: 9. Germline V gene lookup returns CDR1 SNHLY and CDR2 FYNNEI. CDR3 length: 15 residues. The CDR3 sequence is CASSPQGLAGDTQYF. The CDR3 nucleotides are TGTGCCAGCAGTCCGCAGGGACTAGCAGGCGATACGCAGTATTTT.

The sample holds one count of this clone. The CDR3 region is CASSLNRNEQFF. The CDR3 region has the DNA TGTGCCAGCAGTTTAAATCGCAATGAGCAGTTCTTC. The rearrangement joins TRBV27 to TRBJ2-1; D is undetermined. The CDR3 extends over 12 amino acids. From germline, CDR1 is MNHEY and CDR2 SMNVEV (reference sequence). V lost 2 bases, J lost 6 bases, and 5 bases lay in between.

The chain recombines TRBV15 with TRBJ2-7; 9 nucleotides line up with TRBD2. Germline V CDR1 and CDR2: LNHNV, YYDKDF (reference sequence). Losses at the gene ends were 6 bases for V and 3 bases for J; bases not matched to a gene: 6. This CDR3 comprises 14 residues. The CDR3 region has the DNA TGTGCCACCAGTCCTCGACTAGCGGACTACGAGCAGTACTTC. It specifies CATSPRLADYEQYF.

V is TRBV9 and J is TRBJ2-1; a weak D match, TRBD2 (5 bases). This CDR3 has 15 amino acids. CDR1 and CDR2 (germline): SGDLS, YYNGEE. V was trimmed by 4 bases and J by 10 bases, leaving 21 bases between them. The CDR3 loop reads CASSKTRPHGGEQFF. CDR3 nucleotide sequence: TGTGCCAGCAGCAAAACTAGGCCCCATGGAGGAGAGCAGTTCTTC.

This clone was detected once. The chain employs TRBV29-1 and TRBJ2-7, with 9 bases aligning to TRBD2. The CDR3 runs to 12 residues. Looked up from germline, CDR1 is SQVTM and CDR2 is ANQGSEA. Losses at the gene ends were 4 bases for V and 6 bases for J; bases not matched to a gene: 4. This CDR3 is CSVGGGDAEQYF. The DNA for the CDR3 is TGCAGCGTTGGCGGGGGGGATGCCGAGCAGTACTTC.

CDR3 residues: CASSITDRGWSKNIQYF. The CDR3 region has the DNA TGTGCCAGCAGCATAACGGACAGGGGGTGGTCCAAAAACATTCAGTACTTC. This rearrangement joins TRBV11-1 to TRBJ2-4, with 10 bases lining up with TRBD1. This CDR3 comprises 17 residues. Losses at the gene ends were 5 bases for V and 2 bases for J; bases not matched to a gene: 9. CDR1 and CDR2 from the germline V gene are SGHAT and FQDESV (reference sequence).

The chain employs TRBV28 and TRBJ2-5, with 10 bases lining up with TRBD1. The CDR3 covers 16 residues. V was pared by 6 bases and J by 5 bases, with 12 bases of the junction left unmatched. Germline V CDR1 and CDR2: MDHEN, SYDVKM. The CDR3 coding sequence is TGTGCCAGCAGCCCTGGGACAGGGGCCCGCGGGGAGACCCAGTACTTC. Protein product: CASSPGTGARGETQYF.

The chain has TRBV6-5 and TRBJ1-2, with 7 positions matching TRBD1. CDR1 and CDR2 from the germline V gene are MNHEY and SVGAGI. Trimming cost V 6 bases and J 4 bases; bases outside gene matches: 5. This CDR3 contains 13 residues. CDR3 amino acids: CASSAGQFYGYTF. In DNA form, the CDR3 reads TGTGCCAGCAGCGCGGGACAGTTCTATGGCTACACCTTC.

The sample holds one count of this clone. The V and J genes are TRBV4-1 and TRBJ1-1; 10 nucleotides agree with TRBD1. Germline loops: CDR1 MGHRA, CDR2 YSYEKL. V shed 4 bases and J 0 bases; nucleotides not matched to a gene: 14. The CDR3 has 19 amino acids. The CDR3 DNA sequence: TGCGCCAGCAGCCGTCCCCGGGACAGGGGCTCCTCCATGAACACTGAAGCTTTCTTT. Translation: CASSRPRDRGSSMNTEAFF.

The V call is TRBV18, the J call TRBJ2-3; 8 nucleotides agree with TRBD2. Germline-derived CDR1 and CDR2 are KGHSH and LQKENI. The CDR3 covers 15 residues. The junction had 2 bases not matched to a gene; V was cut back by 3 bases and J by 0 bases. CDR3 in DNA: TGTGCCAGCTCACCCCGGGGGGGAAGCACAGATACGCAGTATTTT. Its translation is CASSPRGGSTDTQYF.

CDR3 region: CASSDRGAGNTIYF. CDR3 DNA sequence: TGTGCCAGCTCAGACAGGGGCGCTGGAAACACCATATATTTT. V is TRBV18 and J is TRBJ1-3; 8 positions match TRBD1. Losses at the gene ends were 5 bases for V and 2 bases for J; bases not matched to a gene: 2. The germline CDR1 and CDR2 sequences are KGHSH and LQKENI. CDR3 length equals 14 residues.

This chain connects TRBV19 to TRBJ2-2; the match to TRBD2 covers 7 bases. The CDR3 is 14 amino acids. The germline CDR1 and CDR2 sequences are LNHDA and SQIVND (reference sequence). With 10 bases clipped from V and 3 bases from J, the junction kept 8 bases outside the gene matches. The DNA for the CDR3 is TGTGCCACCTTAGAGGGAGGGCACACCGGGGAGCTGTTTTTT. Residues: CATLEGGHTGELFF. Variable domain in full (rest from reference TRBV19 and TRBJ2-2): DGGITQSPKYLFRKEGQNVTLSCEQNLNHDAMYWYRQDPGQGLRLIYYSQIVNDFQKGDIAEGYSVSREKKESFPLTVTSAQKNPTAFYLCATLEGGHTGELFFGEGSRLTVL.

The V and J genes are TRBV7-8 and TRBJ2-1; a possible D gene is TRBD2 (5 bases). Germline V gene lookup returns CDR1 SGHVS and CDR2 FQNEAQ. V was clipped by 0 bases and J by 2 bases, with 11 bases between them. The CDR3 runs to 16 residues. The CDR3 DNA sequence: TGTGCCAGCAGCTTAGCGGACTCCTTGACCTACAATGAGCAGTTCTTC. It yields the protein CASSLADSLTYNEQFF.

The V gene is TRBV19, the J gene TRBJ1-4; D might be TRBD1 (6 bases). Germline V gives CDR1 LNHDA, CDR2 SQIVND (reference sequence). The CDR3 has 17 residues. Trimming took 3 bases from V and 2 from J, leaving 16 bases between them. CDR3 DNA: TGTGCCAGTAGTATTTTATTGGGGGCCGGGACTAATGAAAAACTGTTTTTT. It codes for CASSILLGAGTNEKLFF. Full variable domain (missing parts from reference TRBV19 and TRBJ1-4): DGGITQSPKYLFRKEGQNVTLSCEQNLNHDAMYWYRQDPGQGLRLIYYSQIVNDFQKGDIAEGYSVSREKKESFPLTVTSAQKNPTAFYLCASSILLGAGTNEKLFFGSGTQLSVL.